The T cell receptor (beta chain) under discussion was sequenced for a study of Tregs in tolerant kidney transplant recipients. This table comes from immunoSEQ multiplex PCR, and its TCRdb copy is limited to in-frame clones, with some not included. The sample includes 70,000 to 95,000 clones, 91% seen only once; the top ten take 0.34%. CD4+CD25+CD127- Tregs, CD4+CD25- non-Tregs, CD4 and CD8 cells were sorted. Thawed PBMCs were rested overnight at 37°C with 150 to 200 IU/ml IL-2 before regulatory T cell sorting. Germline CDR1 is SGHTA and CDR2 is FQGNSA. The CDR3 spans 19 residues. V dropped 2 bases and J dropped 4; count of bases not matched to a gene: 14. Findings of the study overall: No direct test of biological reproducibility was done here. Some patients' samples used different primers over time, so nucleotide sequences weren't comparable.

For this clone: The antigen remains unidentified.

V and J are TRBV7-2 and TRBJ2-1; 10 bases fit TRBD2. The clonotype was recovered from a human donor who received a combined kidney and bone marrow transplant. This material consisted of Tregs from blood, taken before the transplant. Written as DNA, the CDR3 is TGTGCCAGCAGCTTAAAGGGACCTAGCGGGAGAACCTCGTACAATGAGCAGTTCTTC. Translating it yields CASSLKGPSGRTSYNEQFF.